Below, 10 T cell receptor beta chains from the same sample are listed, as sequenced in a study of TIL therapy for anti-PD-1-resistant metastatic lung cancer. The immunoSEQ assay was v3. Using immunoSEQ multiplex PCR, the repertoire was profiled, and TCRdb retains in-frame clones only, with some absent. The sample includes about 50,000 clones, 55% to 75% of them seen just once. The time point: pre-treatment sample, taken before nivolumab and TIL therapy. The tumor samples were excised metastases, mostly pleural nodules or supraclavicular lymph nodes. The sequencing used tumor tissue, collected at baseline. All receptors derive from a person aged 25 to 85 with non-small cell lung cancer.

V is TRBV6-5 and J is TRBJ1-2, with a weak D call TRBD1 (6 bases). The CDR3 is 15 amino acids. Deletions cut 1 base from V and 6 bases from J, with 15 bases between. Germline assignment: CDR1 MNHEY and CDR2 SVGAGI. CDR3 sequence (DNA): TGTGCCAGCAGTTACTTATTCACAGGGCTTGATGGCTACACCTTC. Its protein is CASSYLFTGLDGYTF.

This chain joins TRBV7-8 and TRBJ1-5, with TRBD1 matching over 7 bases. V dropped 4 bases and J dropped 5; count of bases not matched to a gene: 8. Germline CDR1 reads SGHVS; CDR2 reads FQNEAQ. This CDR3 comprises 15 residues. DNA for the CDR3: TGTGCCAGCAGCTCGCAGGGGGTGACGCATCAGCCCCAGCATTTT. It is translated as CASSSQGVTHQPQHF.

The chain carries TRBV11-2 and TRBJ2-3, with 10 bases identical to TRBD2. This CDR3 spans 15 amino acids. The germline gives CDR1 SGHAT, CDR2 FQNNGV. V was clipped by 3 bases and J by 3 bases; unmatched bases: 3. CDR3 in DNA: TGTGCCAGCAGCTTGATAGCGGGGGGAACAGATACGCAGTATTTT. As protein: CASSLIAGGTDTQYF.

This chain joins TRBV20-1 and TRBJ2-7; D ambiguous. Germline V gene sequence: CDR1 DFQATT, CDR2 SNEGSKA (reference sequence). The V and J ends lost 4 bases and 5 bases respectively, with 9 bases between them. The CDR3 covers 11 residues. CDR3 amino acids: CSAKDLNEQYF. The CDR3 region has the DNA TGCAGTGCTAAAGACTTAAACGAGCAGTACTTC.

The chain employs TRBV28 and TRBJ2-7; 10 bases match TRBD1. The CDR3 covers 13 residues. Germline-derived CDR1 and CDR2 are MDHEN and SYDVKM. Losses at the gene ends were 6 bases for V and 3 bases for J; bases not matched to a gene: 2. Here the CDR3 DNA reads TGTGCCAGCAGAGGGACAGGGGTCTACGAGCAGTACTTC. Translating gives CASRGTGVYEQYF.

V is TRBV5-4 and J is TRBJ2-3; D call uncertain. This CDR3 has 14 residues. Germline CDR1 reads SGHNT; CDR2 reads YYREEE (reference sequence). With 4 bases removed from V and 6 bases from J, the gap between germline ends came to 15 bases. The CDR3 DNA follows: TGTGCCAGCAGCGGTAGGATATTCCCCGATACGCAGTATTTT. Its protein is CASSGRIFPDTQYF.

The CDR3 here is CASSVDGGPQETQYF. The CDR3 DNA sequence: TGTGCCAGTAGTGTCGACGGGGGACCTCAAGAGACCCAGTACTTC. V usage is TRBV19 and J usage is TRBJ2-5; maybe TRBD2 (6 bases). The germline V and J ends were trimmed by 5 bases and 2 bases, with 15 bases remaining between them. The CDR3 consists of 15 residues. Germline V CDR1 and CDR2: LNHDA, SQIVND (reference sequence). The full variable domain, its missing parts supplied by reference TRBV19 and TRBJ2-5, is DGGITQSPKYLFRKEGQNVTLSCEQNLNHDAMYWYRQDPGQGLRLIYYSQIVNDFQKGDIAEGYSVSREKKESFPLTVTSAQKNPTAFYLCASSVDGGPQETQYFGPGTRLLVL.

V usage is TRBV27 and J usage is TRBJ1-3, with D possibly TRBD1 on 6 matching bases. Trimming shortened V by 2 bases and J by 0 bases, and 17 bases separated the two germline ends. This CDR3 has 18 residues. Germline V gene sequence: CDR1 MNHEY, CDR2 SMNVEV (reference sequence). The CDR3 region has the DNA TGTGCCAGCAGTTTACGGGCGTTGGGGGCTAACTCTGGAAACACCATATATTTT. This codes for CASSLRALGANSGNTIYF.

The CDR3 loop reads CASSLWAGLNTGELFF. The CDR3 coding sequence is TGTGCCAGCAGTTTATGGGCGGGACTAAATACCGGGGAGCTGTTTTTT. The J gene is TRBJ2-2, the V gene TRBV28; TRBD2 agrees at 7 bases. V was pared by 0 bases and J by 5 bases, with 6 bases of the junction left unmatched. The length of the CDR3 is 16 residues. CDR1 is MDHEN, CDR2 SYDVKM, per germline.

In the case of this clone: The conserved final phenylalanine or tryptophan is absent from the CDR3, which likely points to a read error. The limits of the CDR3 on the DNA are not certain, so only TCRdb's listed CDR3 is given. The V and J genes are TRBV6-7 and TRBJ1-2; the table's D call of TRBD1 was not tested on the DNA. TRBV6-7 is an ORF, with its function uncertain. The CDR3 spans 10 residues, counting both ends. The CDR3 is CASNIRDTTK.